A selection of T cell receptor beta chains follows, all from one sample in a study of human T cells and chemical hapten exposure. One entry per CDR3 protein results from TCRdb running MiXCR on the RACE reads. The sample records 84,000 or so distinct CDR3 sequences, about 9% being singletons. Sequences were derived from whole blood, sampled in connection with sensitization to the hapten diphenylcyclopropenone (DPC). Every receptor here comes from a man aged 40-49 years with alopecia areata. Some clones in this sample may be carry-over from other donors' samples. The CDR3 runs from the conserved cysteine through the conserved F or W. A D gene is named only where the DNA matches it firmly. The listing skips clone size in some rows; elsewhere it reads once, few, many or a size class.

NA	many	TRBV20-1	TRBJ1-3	CSASVAGGPGNTIYF	TGCAGTGCTTCTGTAGCGGGGGGACCTGGAAACACCATATATTTT
TRBD2	few	TRBV30	TRBJ2-5	CAWKVGRATETQYF	TGTGCCTGGAAGGTCGGGAGGGCCACCGAGACCCAGTACTTC
NA	many	TRBV6-2/TRBV6-3	TRBJ1-1	CASALRGVRAFF	TGTGCCAGCGCACTCAGAGGGGTGAGAGCTTTCTTT
NA	many	TRBV29-1	TRBJ1-5	CSVGDNSNQPQHF	TGCAGCGTAGGGGACAATAGCAATCAGCCCCAGCATTTT
NA	few	TRBV7-2	TRBJ1-1	CASSLADRTGEAFF	TGTGCCAGCAGCTTAGCCGACCGAACAGGGGAAGCTTTCTTT
NA	many	TRBV5-1	TRBJ1-2	CASSPSGGDYGYTF	TGCGCCAGCAGCCCGAGCGGGGGCGACTATGGCTACACCTTC
TRBD2	NA	TRBV7-2	TRBJ2-7	CASKALAGALYEQYF	TGTGCCAGCAAGGCCCTAGCGGGAGCCCTCTACGAGCAGTACTTC
TRBD2	NA	TRBV9	TRBJ2-3	CASSQTSGFGGDTQYF	TGTGCCAGCAGCCAAACTAGCGGGTTTGGGGGAGATACGCAGTATTTT
NA	many	TRBV27	TRBJ1-4	CASSDTTDPALATNEKLFF	TGTGCCAGCAGTGACACCACCGATCCGGCGCTTGCAACTAATGAAAAACTGTTTTTT
TRBD2	many	TRBV25-1	TRBJ2-7	CASSASGRSPYEQYF	TGTGCCAGCAGCGCTAGCGGCAGGTCCCCCTACGAGCAGTACTTC
NA	few	TRBV5-1	TRBJ1-1	CASSSTTMNTEAFF	TGCGCCAGCAGCTCTACAACTATGAACACTGAAGCTTTCTTT
NA	many	TRBV5-1	TRBJ2-4	CASSLDGNIQYF	TGCGCCAGCAGCTTGGACGGAAACATTCAGTACTTC
NA	few	TRBV5-1	TRBJ2-3	CASTPLSSDTQYF	TGCGCCAGCACCCCCCTATCTAGCGATACGCAGTATTTT
NA	NA	TRBV7-2	TRBJ2-1	CASSLESSYNEQFF	TGTGCCAGCAGCTTGGAGAGCTCCTACAATGAGCAGTTCTTC
NA	few	TRBV20-1	TRBJ1-1	CSARVGGNTEAFF	TGCAGTGCTAGAGTCGGGGGGAACACTGAAGCTTTCTTT
NA	NA	TRBV7-2	TRBJ2-7	CASSLTNGGYEQYF	TGTGCCAGCAGCTTGACGAACGGGGGCTACGAGCAGTACTTC
NA	many	TRBV9	TRBJ1-3	CASSVSSSGNTIYF	TGTGCCAGCAGCGTTTCCAGTTCTGGAAACACCATATATTTT
TRBD1	many	TRBV29-1	TRBJ1-1	CSVDRVAAEAFF	TGCAGCGTGGACAGGGTAGCCGCTGAAGCTTTCTTT
TRBD2	few	TRBV29-1	TRBJ2-1	CSVPHRGGNEQFF	TGCAGCGTCCCTCACCGGGGGGGCAATGAGCAGTTCTTC
TRBD1	many	TRBV4-3	TRBJ1-1	CASSQTTGGTEAFF	TGCGCCAGCAGCCAAACGACAGGGGGCACTGAAGCTTTCTTT
TRBD1	NA	TRBV6-2/TRBV6-3	TRBJ2-3	CASSFGTGSSFLTQYF	TGTGCCAGCAGTTTTGGGACAGGGTCTAGCTTCCTTACGCAGTATTTT
NA	few	TRBV7-9	TRBJ1-4	CASSSSGPPDEKLFF	TGTGCCAGCAGCTCCTCAGGCCCTCCGGACGAAAAACTGTTTTTT
NA	many	TRBV4-1	TRBJ2-1	CASSRSQGLLGGYNEQFF	TGCGCCAGCAGCCGAAGTCAGGGCCTTCTCGGCGGGTACAATGAGCAGTTCTTC
NA	few	TRBV10-3	TRBJ2-2	CAISANRDSNTGELFF	TGTGCCATCAGTGCGAACCGGGACTCGAACACCGGGGAGCTGTTTTTT
NA	many	TRBV6-6	TRBJ1-2	CASKDRNYGYTF	TGTGCCAGCAAGGATAGGAACTATGGCTACACCTTC
TRBD1	many	TRBV7-2	TRBJ1-1	CASSGGGTGDGGTEAFF	TGTGCCAGCAGCGGAGGTGGGACAGGGGATGGGGGCACTGAAGCTTTCTTT
NA	few	TRBV27	TRBJ2-1	CASSARDPQGKARRNEQFF	TGTGCCAGCAGTGCCCGGGACCCTCAGGGAAAGGCCCGCCGGAATGAGCAGTTCTTC
NA	few	TRBV4-2	TRBJ2-5	CASSPPGTPEEAQYF	TGTGCCAGCAGCCCCCCCGGGACTCCTGAAGAGGCCCAGTACTTC
NA	once	TRBV24-1	TRBJ2-2	CATSDGGGTGELFF	TGTGCCACCAGTGATGGGGGAGGAACCGGGGAGCTGTTTTTT
TRBD1	NA	TRBV28	TRBJ1-5	CASGSIGQGKSQPQHF	TGTGCCAGCGGCTCTATTGGACAGGGTAAAAGTCAGCCCCAGCATTTT
NA	few	TRBV20-1	TRBJ2-7	CSARDLPFEQYF	TGCAGTGCTAGAGATCTCCCATTCGAGCAGTACTTC
NA	few	TRBV24-1	TRBJ2-1	CAAEGEAGNEQFF	TGTGCCGCCGAAGGGGAGGCGGGCAATGAGCAGTTCTTC
TRBD2	once	TRBV30	TRBJ2-3	CAWSSRTSGGIGTQYF	TGTGCCTGGAGTTCTCGGACTAGCGGCGGGATTGGAACGCAGTATTTT
TRBD2	NA	TRBV14	TRBJ2-1	CASSQWGLAGPTYNEQFF	TGTGCCAGCAGCCAATGGGGACTAGCGGGACCAACCTACAATGAGCAGTTCTTC
NA	many	TRBV7-2	TRBJ2-3	CASSPSGTFTDTQYF	TGTGCCAGCAGCCCAAGTGGGACTTTCACAGATACGCAGTATTTT
TRBD1	NA	TRBV14	TRBJ1-4	CASSPTGGVEKLFF	TGTGCCAGCAGTCCGACAGGGGGGGTTGAAAAACTGTTTTTT
NA	many	TRBV12-3/TRBV12-4	TRBJ1-2	CASSRDNYGYTF	TGTGCCAGCAGTCGCGACAACTATGGCTACACCTTC
NA	few	TRBV7-9	TRBJ1-3	CASSSGNTIYF	TGTGCCAGCAGCTCGGGAAACACCATATATTTT
NA	many	TRBV5-4	TRBJ2-2	CASSLAESYVTGELFF	TGTGCCAGCAGCTTGGCCGAGAGTTACGTCACCGGGGAGCTGTTTTTT
NA	NA	TRBV30	TRBJ1-1	CAWKRDTEAFF	TGTGCCTGGAAGCGGGACACTGAAGCTTTCTTT
NA	few	TRBV24-1	TRBJ2-1	CATKEGISEQFF	TGTGCCACCAAGGAGGGTATCTCTGAGCAGTTCTTC
NA	many	TRBV29-1	TRBJ1-1	CSVVVRENTEAFF	TGCAGCGTTGTGGTGCGGGAGAACACTGAAGCTTTCTTT
NA	NA	TRBV5-4	TRBJ2-3	CASSLRNTDTQYF	TGTGCCAGCAGCTTGCGGAACACAGATACGCAGTATTTT
TRBD2	many	TRBV29-1	TRBJ2-2	CSVDTRLATGELFF	TGCAGCGTTGATACGAGACTAGCGACCGGGGAGCTGTTTTTT
NA	NA	TRBV29-1	TRBJ2-7	CSVPGRMPEQYF	TGCAGCGTTCCAGGCAGGATGCCCGAGCAGTACTTC
NA	NA	TRBV5-4	TRBJ1-4	CASRMDATNEKLFF	TGTGCCAGCAGGATGGATGCAACTAATGAAAAACTGTTTTTT
TRBD2	NA	TRBV27	TRBJ2-1	CASSLLPPASSGSGGVYNEQFF	TGTGCCAGCAGTTTACTGCCCCCTGCGTCTAGCGGGAGTGGGGGGGTATACAATGAGCAGTTCTTC
TRBD1	few	TRBV6-1	TRBJ1-1	CASSDGQGSEAFF	TGTGCCAGCAGTGACGGACAGGGGTCTGAAGCTTTCTTT
NA	NA	TRBV6-5	TRBJ2-1	CASSYVGGNNEQFF	TGTGCCAGCAGTTACGTAGGCGGAAACAATGAGCAGTTCTTC
TRBD2	many	TRBV28	TRBJ2-3	CASSPTGLASSTDTQYF	TGTGCCAGCAGTCCAACCGGACTAGCGTCTAGCACAGATACGCAGTATTTT
TRBD1	few	TRBV27	TRBJ1-1	CASSFRQGARNTEAFF	TGTGCCAGCAGTTTCAGACAGGGGGCTAGGAACACTGAAGCTTTCTTT
NA	many	TRBV20-1	TRBJ1-5	CSANGDDNQPQHF	TGCAGTGCTAACGGGGATGATAATCAGCCCCAGCATTTT
NA	many	TRBV27	TRBJ2-1	CASSLQGNNEQFF	TGTGCCAGCAGTTTACAGGGGAACAATGAGCAGTTCTTC
NA	few	TRBV6-5	TRBJ2-3	CASSFGHTQYF	TGTGCCAGCAGTTTTGGGCATACGCAGTATTTT
NA	many	TRBV5-1	TRBJ2-6	CASSLDPGGANVLTF	TGCGCCAGCAGCTTGGACCCCGGAGGGGCCAACGTCCTGACTTTC